The 18 T cell receptor beta chains in this list originate from one sample, sequenced in a study of graft-versus-host responses after intestinal transplantation. Their antigens remain unidentified. This table comes from immunoSEQ multiplex PCR, and its TCRdb copy is limited to in-frame clones, with some not included. This table holds more than 70,000 clones, around 90% found once. The sequences come from unstimulated CD8+ T cells sorted from spleen or lymph node cells, collected before transplant. The receptors were sampled from a human donor who was the organ donor for an intestinal transplant.

This rearrangement joins TRBV9 to TRBJ2-7; 7 bases are a match to TRBD1. Losses at the gene ends were 0 bases for V and 0 bases for J; bases not matched to a gene: 0. This CDR3 comprises 14 residues. Germline lookup yields CDR1 SGDLS and CDR2 YYNGEE. The CDR3 bases are TGTGCCAGCAGCGTAGGGGACAGCTCCTACGAGCAGTACTTC. Its translation: CASSVGDSSYEQYF.

The chain couples TRBV6-4 to TRBJ2-5; maybe TRBD2 (6 bases). The J call may be wrong; the DNA end is better matched by TRBJ2-7. CDR1 is MRHNA, CDR2 SNTAGT, per germline. This CDR3 is 13 amino acids long. Here the CDR3 reads CASRGLGGYEQYF. The DNA for the CDR3 is TGTGCCAGCAGGGGACTGGGTGGTTACGAGCAGTACTTC.

The J gene is TRBJ2-7, the V gene TRBV6-5; D remains unclear. CDR1 and CDR2 (germline): MNHEY, SVGAGI. Trimming removed 2 bases from V and 3 bases from J, with 5 bases in between. The CDR3 totals 12 residues. The CDR3 sequence: CASSYNFYEQYF. The CDR3 region has the DNA TGTGCCAGCAGTTACAACTTCTACGAGCAGTACTTC.

This chain links TRBV27 with TRBJ2-2; no clear D gene. The length of the CDR3 is 12 residues. The germline V gene encodes CDR1 MNHEY and CDR2 SMNVEV (reference sequence). V lost 4 bases and J lost 6, with 6 bases in between. Here the CDR3 reads CASSSVAGELFF. DNA for the CDR3: TGTGCCAGCAGTTCGGTGGCCGGGGAGCTGTTTTTT.

The chain has TRBV6-5 and TRBJ2-2, with D maybe TRBD1 (6 bases). V was trimmed by 5 bases and J by 13 bases, leaving 17 bases between them. This CDR3 comprises 13 residues. CDR1 is MNHEY and CDR2 is SVGAGI in the germline V gene. Here the CDR3 reads CASSRDIAGGLFF. CDR3 coding DNA: TGTGCCAGCAGTCGGGACATCGCCGGAGGGCTGTTTTTT.

This clone has just a few counts. The chain links TRBV7-3 to TRBJ2-1; D gene uncertain. Germline CDR1 and CDR2: SGHTA and FQGTGA. CDR3 length equals 13 residues. V was trimmed by 1 base and J by 5 bases, leaving 6 bases between them. The CDR3 region is CASSLIRDNEQFF. DNA of the CDR3: TGTGCCAGCAGCTTAATACGAGACAATGAGCAGTTCTTC.

V gene TRBV9 combines with J gene TRBJ2-5; the match to TRBD2 covers 9 bases. Germline lookup yields CDR1 SGDLS and CDR2 YYNGEE. V shed 3 bases, J shed 3 bases, and the junction held 3 bases outside the gene matches. The CDR3 consists of 14 residues. The CDR3 nucleotides are TGTGCCAGCAGCGCCGGGACTAGCAAAGAGACCCAGTACTTC. It specifies CASSAGTSKETQYF. The full variable domain, with the rest looked up from reference TRBV9 and TRBJ2-5, is DSGVTQTPKHLITATGQRVTLRCSPRSGDLSVYWYQQSLDQGLQFLIQYYNGEERAKGNILERFSAQQFPDLHSELNLSSLELGDSALYFCASSAGTSKETQYFGPGTRLLVL.

The chain recombines TRBV6-6 with TRBJ2-5, with 9 bases that match TRBD1. This CDR3 is 15 amino acids long. In germline, CDR1 is MNHNY, CDR2 SVGAGI (reference sequence). Trimming took 7 bases from V and 5 from J; bases not matched to a gene: 11. As DNA, the CDR3 is TGTGCCAGCAAGGTTTGGGACAGGGTTGGGGAGACCCAGTACTTC. Translating gives CASKVWDRVGETQYF.

V gene TRBV5-1 combines with J gene TRBJ1-1; possibly TRBD1 for D (6 bases). Germline CDR1 and CDR2: SGHRS and YFSETQ. Deletions cut 0 bases from V and 0 bases from J, with 21 bases between. The CDR3 has 19 residues. CDR3 in amino acids: CASSLGVGLGTPMNTEAFF. CDR3 DNA sequence: TGCGCCAGCAGCTTGGGGGTCGGGCTCGGGACACCTATGAACACTGAAGCTTTCTTT. Drawing the rest from reference TRBV5-1 and TRBJ1-1, the complete variable domain is KAGVTQTPRYLIKTRGQQVTLSCSPISGHRSVSWYQQTPGQGLQFLFEYFSETQRNKGNFPGRFSGRQFSNSRSEMNVSTLELGDSALYLCASSLGVGLGTPMNTEAFFGQGTRLTVV.

The genes are TRBV19 and TRBJ2-5; D not certain. Trimming left V 3 bases short and J 2 bases short, with 7 bases between. Germline V gives CDR1 LNHDA, CDR2 SQIVND (reference sequence). The CDR3 consists of 13 residues. Written as DNA, the CDR3 is TGTGCCAGTAGTATTTGGAGTCAAGAGACCCAGTACTTC. Residues: CASSIWSQETQYF.

This chain uses TRBV29-1 with TRBJ2-3, with D tentatively TRBD2 (5 bases). Looked up from germline, CDR1 is SQVTM and CDR2 is ANQGSEA. The CDR3 has 11 residues. Between the trimmed V and J ends, which lost 5 bases and 5 bases, there was a span of 8 bases. CDR3 sequence (DNA): TGCAGCGTTATGAGCGGAGATACGCAGTATTTT. This gives the protein CSVMSGDTQYF.

This clone was seen a single time. The chain joins TRBV7-2 to TRBJ2-5, with unresolved D. V dropped 2 bases and J dropped 0 bases, with 10 bases sitting between them. This CDR3 comprises 15 residues. Germline lookup yields CDR1 SGHTA and CDR2 FQGNSA. Here the CDR3 reads CASSLPRVNQETQYF. The CDR3 DNA reads as TGTGCCAGCAGCTTACCCCGGGTCAACCAAGAGACCCAGTACTTC.

CDR3 sequence (DNA): TGTGCCATCGGTGCCGGGACAGACCTCGGCGAGCAGTACTTC. This codes for CAIGAGTDLGEQYF. The V gene is TRBV10-3, the J gene TRBJ2-7; 7 bases are a match to TRBD1. Germline CDR1 ENHRY, CDR2 SYGVKD. V dropped 8 bases and J dropped 6; count of bases not matched to a gene: 13. There are 14 residues in the CDR3.

The chain employs TRBV27 and TRBJ1-5; D is perhaps TRBD1 (5 bases). This CDR3 has 15 amino acids. Germline values: CDR1 MNHEY, CDR2 SMNVEV (reference sequence). V was clipped by 0 bases and J by 7 bases, with 13 bases between them. The DNA of the CDR3 is TGTGCCAGCAGTTTATCAGCAGGGTCTTACCAGCCCCAGCATTTT. This encodes CASSLSAGSYQPQHF.

The rearrangement joins TRBV19 to TRBJ1-5; 10 bases agree with TRBD1. The CDR3 loop spans 16 amino acids. Germline V CDR1 and CDR2: LNHDA, SQIVND (reference sequence). V dropped 5 bases and J dropped 2; count of bases not matched to a gene: 6. CDR3 sequence: CASSWVTGGGNQPQHF. The CDR3 region has the DNA TGTGCCAGTAGTTGGGTGACAGGGGGCGGCAATCAGCCCCAGCATTTT.

The sample holds one count of this clone. The chain employs TRBV6-5 and TRBJ2-1; perhaps TRBD1 as D (6 bases). Trimming took off 6 bases at V and 0 bases at J, with 9 bases between the two ends. Germline-derived CDR1 and CDR2 are MNHEY and SVGAGI. The CDR3 sequence is 14 residues long. CDR3 region: CASRRGSSYNEQFF. The CDR3 DNA sequence: TGTGCCAGCAGAAGGGGGAGCTCCTACAATGAGCAGTTCTTC.

This clone is a singleton in its sample. The V and J genes are TRBV19 and TRBJ1-5; possibly TRBD1 for D (5 bases). Trimming removed 5 bases from V and 5 bases from J, with 13 bases in between. The germline V gene has CDR1 LNHDA and CDR2 SQIVND (reference sequence). The CDR3 length is 14 residues. The CDR3 loop reads CASSLRQLDQPQHF. CDR3 DNA: TGTGCCAGTAGTCTCCGACAGCTGGATCAGCCCCAGCATTTT.

This rearrangement joins TRBV28 to TRBJ1-5; 7 bases fit TRBD1. From germline, CDR1 is MDHEN and CDR2 SYDVKM. The CDR3 is made up of 14 amino acids. Trimming took 7 bases from V and 7 from J; bases not matched to a gene: 10. CDR3 region: CASNNGGGWQPQHF. Here the CDR3 DNA reads TGTGCCAGCAACAATGGAGGGGGCTGGCAGCCCCAGCATTTT.